This entry lists 15 T cell receptor beta chains sequenced from one sample in a study of T cell clones after liver transplantation. The method was immunoSEQ multiplex PCR; TCRdb's version includes in-frame clones alone and lacks a portion of them. The repertoire holds 40,000 to 65,000 clones, around 85% seen once, with about 8.5% in the top ten. The starting material was CD4+ T cells from blood, obtained before liver transplant. The origin of the receptors is a human donor who received a liver transplant.

This clone was detected once. The chain joins TRBV5-1 to TRBJ2-7; a weak D match, TRBD2 (7 bases). The CDR3 spans 15 residues. CDR1 and CDR2 (germline): SGHRS, YFSETQ. V was cut by 7 bases and J by 3 bases, with 20 bases left in between. CDR3 in DNA: TGCGCCAGCTCCCAGGGAGGGGGGACTGGCTACGAGCAGTACTTC. This encodes CASSQGGGTGYEQYF.

The V call is TRBV20-1, the J call TRBJ1-2; no clear D. The CDR3 sequence is 11 residues long. Germline assignment: CDR1 DFQATT and CDR2 SNEGSKA (reference sequence). Trimming pared 0 bases from V and 10 bases from J, leaving 9 bases between. The CDR3 sequence is CSARDRDFYTF. CDR3 DNA: TGCAGTGCTAGAGATAGAGACTTCTACACCTTC.

The J gene is TRBJ1-2, the V gene TRBV7-8, with D possibly being TRBD1 (5 bases). The CDR3 is 16 residues long. The V end lost 2 bases, the J end lost 8 bases, and 21 bases lay between the germline ends. Germline lookup yields CDR1 SGHVS and CDR2 FQNEAQ. This CDR3 reads CASSLTPGLPQGGYTF. The CDR3 DNA sequence: TGTGCCAGCAGCTTAACCCCGGGACTACCCCAAGGGGGCTACACCTTC.

This clone was recorded once. The V and J genes are TRBV2 and TRBJ2-3; 13 bases fit TRBD2. CDR3 size: 15 residues. Germline V gene sequence: CDR1 SNHLY, CDR2 FYNNEI. V lost 4 bases, J lost 4 bases, and 2 bases stayed unmatched. DNA of the CDR3: TGTGCCAGCAGTGTTGGGACTAGCGGGGCAGATACGCAGTATTTT. Its protein is CASSVGTSGADTQYF.

The chain joins TRBV7-9 to TRBJ2-7, with 9 nucleotides matching TRBD2. V dropped 7 bases and J dropped 7; count of bases not matched to a gene: 8. There are 13 residues in the CDR3. Germline CDR1 and CDR2: SEHNR and FQNEAQ (reference sequence). The CDR3 sequence: CASIASGAPEQYF. The CDR3 DNA follows: TGTGCCAGCATTGCTAGCGGGGCCCCGGAGCAGTACTTC.

This rearrangement joins TRBV5-6 to TRBJ1-1; D uncertain. The CDR3 is 16 amino acids. Germline CDR1 and CDR2: SGHDT and YYEEEE. The V and J ends lost 1 base and 1 base respectively, with 14 bases between them. This chain's CDR3 is CASSLFHGRGNTEAFF. CDR3 nucleotide sequence: TGTGCCAGCAGCTTGTTTCACGGACGGGGGAACACTGAAGCTTTCTTT.

The rearrangement links TRBV5-4 to TRBJ2-3; D gene unclear. In germline, CDR1 is SGHNT, CDR2 YYREEE (reference sequence). The CDR3 has 14 residues. V gave up 0 bases and J gave up 2 bases, with 7 bases separating them. CDR3 protein: CASSLEGPTDTQYF. The CDR3 DNA sequence: TGTGCCAGCAGCTTGGAAGGGCCCACAGATACGCAGTATTTT.

This rearrangement joins TRBV9 to TRBJ2-3, with 14 positions matching TRBD2. Germline V gene data show CDR1 as SGDLS and CDR2 as YYNGEE. J was trimmed by 2 bases and V by 3 bases; bases with no gene match: 8. The CDR3 runs to 18 residues. CDR3 DNA sequence: TGTGCCAGCAGCGGAGGACTAGCGGGGGGCCAATACACAGATACGCAGTATTTT. Protein product: CASSGGLAGGQYTDTQYF.

The chain carries TRBV30 and TRBJ1-5; a weak D match, TRBD1 (6 bases). V lost 6 bases and J lost 0, with 9 bases in between. The length of the CDR3 is 13 residues. CDR1 and CDR2 from the germline V gene are GTSNPN and SVGIG (reference sequence). CDR3 in DNA: TGTGCCTGCAACAGGGATAGCAATCAGCCCCAGCATTTT. Translated: CACNRDSNQPQHF.

V and J are TRBV9 and TRBJ2-1; 7 bases align to TRBD2. Per germline, CDR1 SGDLS and CDR2 YYNGEE. The CDR3 spans 16 residues. Losses at the gene ends were 5 bases for V and 0 bases for J; bases not matched to a gene: 8. CDR3 DNA sequence: TGTGCCAGCAGTGCAGGCGGGGGAAGCTCCTACAATGAGCAGTTCTTC. Protein: CASSAGGGSSYNEQFF.

The genes are TRBV6-5 and TRBJ1-2; D remains unclear. Trimming cost V 2 bases and J 8 bases, with 15 bases left between them. CDR3 length equals 14 residues. The V gene's germline CDR1 is MNHEY and CDR2 SVGAGI. The CDR3 DNA is TGTGCCAGCAGTTACGGGAGGTGGGGAGAGGGCTACACCTTC. It yields the protein CASSYGRWGEGYTF.

This rearrangement joins TRBV6-1 to TRBJ1-4; D call uncertain. V was shortened by 4 bases and J by 3 bases, with 9 bases between the two germline ends. This CDR3 contains 14 residues. Germline values: CDR1 MNHNS, CDR2 SASEGT. CDR3 loop: CASSVAGANEKLFF. CDR3 nucleotides: TGTGCCAGCAGTGTTGCGGGAGCTAATGAAAAACTGTTTTTT.

This chain connects TRBV5-8 to TRBJ2-2, with unresolved D. The CDR3 sequence is 14 residues long. V gave up 7 bases and J gave up 3 bases, with 13 bases separating them. Germline V gene lookup returns CDR1 SGHTS and CDR2 YDEGEE. This CDR3 is CASALQIDTGELFF. DNA for the CDR3: TGTGCCAGCGCCCTGCAGATCGACACCGGGGAGCTGTTTTTT.

V and J are TRBV28 and TRBJ2-7; D perhaps matches TRBD2 (5 bases). The CDR3 totals 11 residues. CDR1 is MDHEN, CDR2 SYDVKM, per germline. V gave up 4 bases and J gave up 7 bases, with 8 bases separating them. Here the CDR3 DNA reads TGTGCCAGCAGTTCCGGGGTTGAGCAGTACTTC. Translating it yields CASSSGVEQYF.

This clone came up once. This chain links TRBV7-2 with TRBJ1-2; D is undetermined. Trimming took off 1 base at V and 10 bases at J, with 16 bases between the two ends. This CDR3 has 14 residues. Germline V CDR1 and CDR2: SGHTA, FQGNSA. The CDR3 sequence is CASSLGRNLPHYTF. The CDR3 region has the DNA TGTGCCAGCAGCTTAGGGCGTAACCTCCCCCACTACACCTTC.